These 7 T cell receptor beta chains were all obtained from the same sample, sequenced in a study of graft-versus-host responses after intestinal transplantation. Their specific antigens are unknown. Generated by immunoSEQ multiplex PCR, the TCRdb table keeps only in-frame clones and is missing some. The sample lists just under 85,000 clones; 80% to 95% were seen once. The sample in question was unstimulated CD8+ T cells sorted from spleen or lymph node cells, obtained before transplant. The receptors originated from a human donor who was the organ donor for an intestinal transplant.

This CDR3 is CASSLGVNEQYF. Written as DNA, the CDR3 is TGTGCCAGCAGCTTAGGGGTCAACGAGCAGTACTTC. The chain couples TRBV7-9 to TRBJ2-7; D is unresolved. CDR3 length equals 12 residues. Trimming took 1 base from V and 5 from J, leaving 6 bases between them. CDR1 and CDR2 (germline): SEHNR, FQNEAQ (reference sequence).

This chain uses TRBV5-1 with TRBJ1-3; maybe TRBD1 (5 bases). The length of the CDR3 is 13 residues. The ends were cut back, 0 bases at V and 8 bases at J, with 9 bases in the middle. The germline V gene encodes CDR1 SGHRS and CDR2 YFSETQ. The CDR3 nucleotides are TGCGCCAGCAGCTTGGGGCAGGGTGACACCATATATTTT. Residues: CASSLGQGDTIYF.

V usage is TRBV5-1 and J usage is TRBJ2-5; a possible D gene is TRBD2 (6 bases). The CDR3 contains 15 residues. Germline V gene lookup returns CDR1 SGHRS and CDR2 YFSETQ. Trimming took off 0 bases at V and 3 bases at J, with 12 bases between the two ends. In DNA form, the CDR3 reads TGCGCCAGCAGCTTGGAACCTGGACTAAAAGAGACCCAGTACTTC. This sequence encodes CASSLEPGLKETQYF.

The CDR3 bases are TGTGCCGGGACACAGGGTTCGGACAATGAGCAGTTCTTC. Protein sequence: CAGTQGSDNEQFF. The chain recombines TRBV30 with TRBJ2-1; a weak D match, TRBD1 (6 bases). The length of the CDR3 is 13 residues. Germline CDR1 reads GTSNPN; CDR2 reads SVGIG (reference sequence). V lost 8 bases to trimming and J lost 5 bases, with 16 bases between them.

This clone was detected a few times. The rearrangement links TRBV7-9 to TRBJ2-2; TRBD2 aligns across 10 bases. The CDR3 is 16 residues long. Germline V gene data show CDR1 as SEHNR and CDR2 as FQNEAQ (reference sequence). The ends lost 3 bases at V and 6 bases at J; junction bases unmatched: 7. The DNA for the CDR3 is TGTGCCAGCAGCTTGGAACTAGCGGGACTAGCCGGGGAGCTGTTTTTT. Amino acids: CASSLELAGLAGELFF.

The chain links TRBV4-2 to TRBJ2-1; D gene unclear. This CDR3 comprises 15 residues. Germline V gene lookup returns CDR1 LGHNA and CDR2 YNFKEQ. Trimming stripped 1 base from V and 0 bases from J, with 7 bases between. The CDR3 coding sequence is TGTGCCAGCAGCCAAGTCAAAAGCTCCTACAATGAGCAGTTCTTC. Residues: CASSQVKSSYNEQFF.

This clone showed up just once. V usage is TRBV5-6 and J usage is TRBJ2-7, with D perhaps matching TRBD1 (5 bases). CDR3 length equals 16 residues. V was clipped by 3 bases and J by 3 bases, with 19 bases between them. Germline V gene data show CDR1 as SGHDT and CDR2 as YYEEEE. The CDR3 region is CASSSEVQGPFYEQYF. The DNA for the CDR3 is TGTGCCAGCAGCTCTGAAGTGCAGGGCCCTTTCTACGAGCAGTACTTC.